Listed below are T cell receptor beta chains from one sample, sequenced in a study of T cells in Graves' hyperthyroidism and ophthalmopathy. TCRdb analysed the multiplex PCR reads with MiXCR anew, one entry per CDR3 protein. The repertoire holds roughly 560,000 distinct CDR3 sequences, with approximately 14% as singletons. Specimen: blood. The receptor set was obtained from a woman aged 40 to 50 with Graves' ophthalmopathy. The CDR3 runs from the conserved cysteine through the conserved F or W. A D gene is named only where the DNA matches it firmly. The size of a clone is reported for some rows only, either as once, few or many, or as a class for expanded clones.

CASSFPGGSTEAFF	TGTGCCAGCAGTTTTCCGGGGGGCTCCACTGAAGCTTTCTTT	many	TRBV28	TRBJ1-1	-
CASSSDRGSNQPQHF	TGTGCCAGCAGTTCTGACAGGGGTAGCAATCAGCCCCAGCATTTT	many	TRBV27	TRBJ1-5	TRBD1
CASGEDMNTEAFF	TGTGCCAGCGGGGAAGATATGAACACTGAAGCTTTCTTT	many	TRBV2	TRBJ1-1	-
CASSLVVGLYTEAFF	TGTGCCAGCAGTTTAGTTGTGGGGTTATACACTGAAGCTTTCTTT	many	TRBV28	TRBJ1-1	-
CASSDQGHETQYF	TGCGCCAGCAGCGACCAGGGCCACGAGACCCAGTACTTC	few	TRBV5-1	TRBJ2-5	-
CASSIAGGGYTF	TGTGCCAGTAGTATTGCGGGGGGTGGCTACACCTTC	many	TRBV19	TRBJ1-2	-
CASSQLEDGTSASYEQYF	TGTGCCAGCAGCCAACTAGAAGATGGGACTAGCGCCTCCTACGAGCAGTACTTC	-	TRBV14	TRBJ2-7	TRBD2
CASSQAQLGNTEAFF	TGTGCCAGCAGCCAAGCACAGTTGGGGAACACTGAAGCTTTCTTT	once	TRBV3-1	TRBJ1-1	-
CASSLAVEGTGELFF	TGTGCCAGCAGCTTAGCGGTCGAAGGAACCGGGGAGCTGTTTTTT	once	TRBV7-6	TRBJ2-2	-
CASSLGLRRTEAFF	TGTGCCAGCAGTTTGGGACTTCGCAGGACTGAAGCTTTCTTT	few	TRBV28	TRBJ1-1	-
CASSQTRTGGFGYTF	TGTGCCAGCAGCCAGACGAGGACAGGGGGCTTTGGCTACACCTTC	many	TRBV7-2	TRBJ1-2	TRBD1
CASTLRGGHEQYF	TGTGCCAGCACCCTCCGAGGTGGGCACGAGCAGTACTTC	-	TRBV3-1	TRBJ2-7	-
CSARIDSNQPQHF	TGCAGTGCTAGAATCGATAGCAATCAGCCCCAGCATTTT	-	TRBV20-1	TRBJ1-5	-
CSGKGVRETQYF	TGCAGCGGAAAGGGGGTCCGAGAGACCCAGTACTTC	many	TRBV29-1	TRBJ2-5	-
CASRNDRGLTEQYF	TGTGCCAGCAGGAATGACAGGGGACTAACAGAGCAGTACTTC	many	TRBV28	TRBJ2-7	-
CASTVGGKNTEAFF	TGTGCCAGCACCGTCGGGGGTAAGAACACTGAAGCTTTCTTT	many	TRBV28	TRBJ1-1	-
CASSHPLTGGGSYEQYF	TGTGCCAGCAGCCACCCCTTGACAGGGGGCGGTAGTTACGAGCAGTACTTC	many	TRBV6-4	TRBJ2-7	TRBD1
CAWSIEGGSTEAFF	TGTGCCTGGAGTATCGAAGGGGGGTCCACTGAAGCTTTCTTT	few	TRBV30	TRBJ1-1	-
CASSYQSGRAYNEQFF	TGTGCCAGCAGCTACCAAAGCGGGAGGGCCTACAATGAGCAGTTCTTC	-	TRBV7-2	TRBJ2-1	TRBD2
CASRGGLGGETQYF	TGTGCCAGCAGGGGCGGGTTAGGAGGGGAGACCCAGTACTTC	many	TRBV6-1	TRBJ2-5	-
CASSSFSGPTNEKLFF	TGTGCCAGCAGTTCTTTCTCAGGACCAACTAATGAAAAACTGTTTTTT	few	TRBV6-2/TRBV6-3	TRBJ1-4	-
CASSIVSGRAADTQYF	TGTGCCAGTAGTATAGTAAGCGGGAGGGCCGCAGATACGCAGTATTTT	-	TRBV19	TRBJ2-3	TRBD2
CASSLTGRGGYTEAFF	TGTGCCAGCAGCTTAACAGGGAGAGGGGGGTACACTGAAGCTTTCTTT	-	TRBV11-2	TRBJ1-1	-
CSARGQGYNQPQHF	TGCAGTGCTCGGGGACAGGGCTACAATCAGCCCCAGCATTTT	many	TRBV20-1	TRBJ1-5	TRBD1
CACSNGGSGANVLTF	TGTGCCTGCAGCAACGGCGGCTCTGGGGCCAACGTCCTGACTTTC	once	TRBV6-1	TRBJ2-6	-
CAGPTGAPYEQYF	TGTGCCGGACCCACAGGGGCTCCCTACGAGCAGTACTTC	many	TRBV6-4	TRBJ2-7	TRBD1
CAWSEGGGLGGETQYF	TGTGCCTGGAGTGAAGGTGGAGGGCTAGGTGGTGAGACCCAGTACTTC	few	TRBV30	TRBJ2-5	-
CASSLEGIWNTEAFF	TGTGCCAGCAGCTTAGAGGGTATTTGGAACACTGAAGCTTTCTTT	many	TRBV11-2	TRBJ1-1	-
CASSEFPGLETQYF	TGTGCCAGCAGTGAATTCCCGGGCCTAGAGACCCAGTACTTC	many	TRBV6-1	TRBJ2-5	-
CSARLAGKETQYF	TGCAGTGCTAGGCTAGCGGGCAAAGAGACCCAGTACTTC	many	TRBV20-1	TRBJ2-5	TRBD2
CSVEGTEAFF	TGCAGCGTTGAAGGGACTGAAGCTTTCTTT	many	TRBV29-1	TRBJ1-1	-
CASSSSPGFQPQHF	TGTGCCAGCAGTTCCTCGCCAGGGTTTCAGCCCCAGCATTTT	many	TRBV27	TRBJ1-5	-